The sequence of this T cell receptor (beta chain) was determined in a study of memory CD4+ T cells and cytomegalovirus serostatus. The sort gate was single viable CD3+CD4+CD8-CD45RO+ cells for memory CD4+ T cells. The study, taken as a whole, reports: Suggested: most of the CMV-linked TCR signature lies in CD4+ memory cells.

Per the germline V gene, CDR1 is SQVTM and CDR2 is ANQGSEA. The V and J ends lost 7 bases and 0 bases respectively, with 18 bases between them. The CDR3 has 15 residues. As for this clone: Its antigen is undetermined.

Clones were read by immunoSEQ multiplex PCR, and TCRdb kept only the in-frame ones, dropping some. The sample lists 40,000 to 45,000 clones; approximately 82% were seen once. The sequence came from an adult in good health and CMV-seronegative. The sample was memory CD4+ T cells from blood. The V gene is TRBV29-1, the J gene TRBJ1-1; TRBD1 might be the D (5 bases). CDR3 region: CSAGGGWGMNTEAFF. The CDR3, as DNA: TGCAGCGCCGGAGGCGGGTGGGGGATGAACACTGAAGCTTTCTTT.